Below are 6 T cell receptor beta chains sequenced from a single sample in a study of technical replicates of blood from a handful of donors. Assay: immunoSEQ multiplex PCR; the TCRdb copy retains only in-frame clones and omits some. The table has about 70,000 clones, around 97% seen once; the top ten hold roughly 0.19%. The sequencing sample was made of T cells isolated from PBMCs. The receptors originated from a human donor in good health.

The CDR3 is CASSQDPRGYQPQHF. The CDR3 DNA is TGTGCCAGCAGCCAAGATCCTCGAGGATATCAGCCCCAGCATTTT. The V and J genes are TRBV4-2 and TRBJ1-5; D is uncertain. Germline-derived CDR1 and CDR2 are LGHNA and YNFKEQ. This CDR3 region has 15 residues. V lost 0 bases to trimming and J lost 5 bases, with 11 bases between them.

V is TRBV7-2 and J is TRBJ2-2, with D maybe TRBD2 (6 bases). CDR1 is SGHTA, CDR2 FQGNSA, per germline. There are 15 residues in the CDR3. Trimming removed 1 base at V and 7 bases at J, with 13 bases between. CDR3 sequence reads: CASSLGLLAFGELFF. CDR3 in DNA: TGTGCCAGCAGCTTAGGGCTACTAGCTTTCGGGGAGCTGTTTTTT.

V usage is TRBV5-1 and J usage is TRBJ2-7, with TRBD1 as a possible D gene (6 bases). Trimming removed 5 bases at V and 7 bases at J, with 13 bases between. The CDR3 is 12 amino acids. From germline, CDR1 is SGHRS and CDR2 YFSETQ. Written as DNA, the CDR3 is TGCGCCAGCAGGACAGGTACGGGAGAGCAGTACTTC. Encoded protein: CASRTGTGEQYF.

This chain joins TRBV29-1 and TRBJ1-1; D is possibly TRBD1 (5 bases). Germline lookup yields CDR1 SQVTM and CDR2 ANQGSEA. The CDR3 extends over 12 amino acids. The V end was cut by 6 bases, the J end by 6 bases, with 14 bases between. The CDR3 bases are TGCAGCGTCGTAACAGGCTCCCCTGAAGCTTTCTTT. Translated, it gives CSVVTGSPEAFF.

The chain recombines TRBV29-1 with TRBJ2-1, with 7 bases lining up with TRBD2. The CDR3 has 14 amino acids. Germline V lookup: CDR1 SQVTM, CDR2 ANQGSEA. The junction had 7 bases not matched to a gene; V was cut back by 8 bases and J by 0 bases. The CDR3 sequence is CSTSGGSSYNEQFF. The CDR3, as DNA: TGCAGCACCTCCGGGGGGAGCTCCTACAATGAGCAGTTCTTC.

The chain employs TRBV10-3 and TRBJ2-1, with D possibly matching TRBD1 (5 bases). This CDR3 region has 11 residues. The germline V gene encodes CDR1 ENHRY and CDR2 SYGVKD. The V gene lost 10 bases and the J gene lost 4 bases, with 8 bases spanning the gap. The CDR3 loop is CATQDYNEQFF. CDR3 in DNA: TGTGCCACACAGGATTACAATGAGCAGTTCTTC.